This T cell receptor beta chain was retrieved from a study of T cells in Graves' hyperthyroidism and ophthalmopathy. From RNA transcripts, TCR beta CDR3 regions were amplified. Using the HTBI primer set, a first-round RT-PCR was run on the TCR CDR3. Via MiXCR, TCRdb re-called the multiplex PCR reads, giving one row per CDR3 protein. The data hold almost 600,000 distinct CDR3 sequences, with about 15% observed a single time. Out of approximately 10 ml of fresh peripheral blood came the PBMCs. Findings of the study overall: Classification by a 13 V-J model distinguished ophthalmopathy from stable hyperthyroidism. It was a median about 6 months before onset that the model predicted ophthalmopathy.

The V segment lost 7 bases and the J segment 3 bases; nucleotides outside the gene matches: 1. The CDR3 extends over 13 amino acids. Per germline, CDR1 KGHDR and CDR2 SFDVKD. This clonotype was recorded at least ten times. Its antigen is still unknown. The sequencing sample was made of blood. The V call is TRBV24-1, the J call TRBJ1-1, with 10 nucleotides matching TRBD1. This clonotype was sampled from a woman younger than 45 with Graves' hyperthyroidism that later progressed to Graves' ophthalmopathy. As DNA, the CDR3 is TGTGCCACCAGAGGGACAGGGGACACTGAAGCTTTCTTT. Protein: CATRGTGDTEAFF.